Listed here are 20 T cell receptor beta chains from one sample, sequenced in a study of blood T cell repertoires in COVID-19. The repertoire was sequenced with immunoSEQ multiplex PCR; TCRdb's copy has only in-frame clones and lacks some. The sample lists roughly 250,000 clones, about 85% occurring once. Sequencing used peripheral blood. Every receptor here comes from a human donor with COVID-19, enrolled during active disease. The donor label of this sample is uncertain.

The chain combines TRBV5-4 with TRBJ1-1; no reliable D call. The CDR3 totals 14 residues. The germline V and J ends were trimmed by 3 bases and 3 bases, with 12 bases remaining between them. The germline V gene encodes CDR1 SGHNT and CDR2 YYREEE (reference sequence). The CDR3 DNA reads TGTGCCAGCAGCTCGGGTGGGAGAGACACTGAAGCTTTCTTT. This translates into CASSSGGRDTEAFF.

This clone was recorded a few times. The chain employs TRBV15 and TRBJ1-6, with unresolved D. The length of the CDR3 is 16 residues. Trimming stripped 5 bases from V and 2 bases from J, with 13 bases between. The germline gives CDR1 LNHNV, CDR2 YYDKDF (reference sequence). This CDR3 reads CATSRRTGAYNSPLHF. CDR3 bases: TGTGCCACCAGCCGCAGGACGGGAGCCTATAATTCACCCCTCCACTTT.

The CDR3 DNA sequence: TGTGCCAGCAGTTTATCGGGAGGGCACCAGCCCCAGCATTTT. It yields the protein CASSLSGGHQPQHF. The chain carries TRBV28 and TRBJ1-5, with D uncertain. The V end was cut by 1 base, the J end by 7 bases, with 11 bases between. The CDR3 is 14 amino acids. Germline V lookup: CDR1 MDHEN, CDR2 SYDVKM. The complete variable domain, with remaining parts taken from reference TRBV28 and TRBJ1-5, reads DVKVTQSSRYLVKRTGEKVFLECVQDMDHENMFWYRQDPGLGLRLIYFSYDVKMKEKGDIPEGYSVSREKKERFSLILESASTNQTSMYLCASSLSGGHQPQHFGDGTRLSIL.

The rearrangement joins TRBV27 to TRBJ2-2, with TRBD2 matching over 13 bases. The CDR3 runs 17 residues. Looked up from germline, CDR1 is MNHEY and CDR2 is SMNVEV (reference sequence). V gave up 0 bases and J gave up 2 bases; unmatched junction bases: 0. For the CDR3, the DNA is TGTGCCAGCAGTTTATCGGGACTAGCGGGAAACACCGGGGAGCTGTTTTTT. Translation: CASSLSGLAGNTGELFF.

This chain uses TRBV19 with TRBJ2-7; 10 bases match TRBD1. The CDR3 length is 16 residues. The junction had 8 bases not matched to a gene; V was cut back by 5 bases and J by 1 base. The V gene's germline CDR1 is LNHDA and CDR2 SQIVND (reference sequence). CDR3 amino acids: CASSSRDRGGSYEQYF. CDR3 in DNA: TGTGCCAGTAGTTCCCGGGACAGGGGAGGGTCCTACGAGCAGTACTTC.

This clone was counted once. The rearrangement links TRBV29-1 to TRBJ1-4, with 8 bases lining up with TRBD1. This CDR3 comprises 14 residues. The V gene end was trimmed by 6 bases and the J gene end by 0 bases; junction bases not matched to a gene: 3. CDR1 is SQVTM and CDR2 is ANQGSEA in the germline V gene. The CDR3: CSVGQGATNEKLFF. CDR3 in DNA: TGCAGCGTCGGACAGGGAGCAACTAATGAAAAACTGTTTTTT.

The V and J genes are TRBV2 and TRBJ1-3; 9 bases are shared with TRBD1. CDR3 length equals 14 residues. Germline V gives CDR1 SNHLY, CDR2 FYNNEI. V trimming: 4 bases; J trimming: 3 bases; junction bases outside the gene matches: 1. CDR3: CASSVDRGGNTIYF. The CDR3 region has the DNA TGTGCCAGCAGTGTGGACAGGGGTGGAAACACCATATATTTT.

The CDR3: CASRSEINYGYTF. The CDR3 bases are TGTGCCAGCAGGAGTGAAATAAACTATGGCTACACCTTC. The J gene is TRBJ1-2, the V gene TRBV7-9; D gene uncertain. Trimming left V 6 bases short and J 2 bases short, with 10 bases between. The germline V gene encodes CDR1 SEHNR and CDR2 FQNEAQ (reference sequence). The CDR3 is 13 amino acids. Combining the CDR3 with reference TRBV7-9 and TRBJ1-2 gives the whole variable domain DTGVSQNPRHKITKRGQNVTFRCDPISEHNRLYWYRQTLGQGPEFLTYFQNEAQLEKSRLLSDRFSAERPKGSFSTLEIQRTEQGDSAMYLCASRSEINYGYTFGSGTRLTVV.

This clone was recorded only once. The chain uses TRBV7-9 and TRBJ2-7, with 11 bases matching TRBD1. The germline CDR1 and CDR2 sequences are SEHNR and FQNEAQ (reference sequence). With V trimmed by 3 bases and J by 3 bases, 10 bases remained unmatched. The CDR3 contains 17 residues. CDR3 in amino acids: CASSFAGTGGMYYEQYF. DNA of the CDR3: TGTGCCAGCAGCTTCGCCGGGACAGGGGGGATGTACTACGAGCAGTACTTC.

The rearrangement uses TRBV28 and TRBJ2-1; 7 bases are a match to TRBD1. J gave up 3 bases and V 9 bases, and 5 bases lay outside the gene matches. This CDR3 has 13 residues. Germline V gives CDR1 MDHEN, CDR2 SYDVKM. CDR3 nucleotide sequence: TGTGCCAGTGGACAGGAAGACTACAATGAGCAGTTCTTC. Translating gives CASGQEDYNEQFF.

This clone was picked up many times. The CDR3, as DNA: TGTGCCAGTAGTATAGGTCAGGGTGAAAGAGGCTACACCTTC. It codes for CASSIGQGERGYTF. The chain carries TRBV19 and TRBJ1-2, with D perhaps TRBD1 (5 bases). Trimming shortened V by 1 base and J by 8 bases, and 14 bases separated the two germline ends. The CDR3 has 14 residues. Germline CDR1 reads LNHDA; CDR2 reads SQIVND (reference sequence). Filled out from reference TRBV19 and TRBJ1-2, the complete variable domain reads DGGITQSPKYLFRKEGQNVTLSCEQNLNHDAMYWYRQDPGQGLRLIYYSQIVNDFQKGDIAEGYSVSREKKESFPLTVTSAQKNPTAFYLCASSIGQGERGYTFGSGTRLTVV.

CDR3 sequence: CASSRTGSPMNTEAFF. Written as DNA, the CDR3 is TGTGCCAGTAGTAGGACAGGGTCCCCCATGAACACTGAAGCTTTCTTT. The genes are TRBV19 and TRBJ1-1; 8 positions agree with TRBD1. The CDR3 is made up of 16 amino acids. Germline CDR1 reads LNHDA; CDR2 reads SQIVND (reference sequence). Trimming cost V 4 bases and J 0 bases; bases outside gene matches: 7.

This clone was observed a handful of times. This chain connects TRBV5-6 to TRBJ1-2; 11 bases fit TRBD1. Germline V gene lookup returns CDR1 SGHDT and CDR2 YYEEEE. The CDR3 has 14 amino acids. The J segment lost 8 bases and the V segment lost 4 bases, leaving 7 bases of the junction unmatched. CDR3 coding DNA: TGTGCCAGCAGCGGAGGGAGGACAGGGGGCGGCTACACCTTC. It translates to CASSGGRTGGGYTF. Together with reference TRBV5-6 and TRBJ1-2, the CDR3 gives the full variable domain: DAGVTQSPTHLIKTRGQQVTLRCSPKSGHDTVSWYQQALGQGPQFIFQYYEEEERQRGNFPDRFSGHQFPNYSSELNVNALLLGDSALYLCASSGGRTGGGYTFGSGTRLTVV.

Comment on this clone: Other nucleotide sequences in the sample specify the same CDR3. The chain is built from TRBV6-4 and TRBJ2-2, with 10 bases lining up with TRBD1. This CDR3 region has 15 residues. With V trimmed by 5 bases and J by 5 bases, 5 bases remained unmatched. Germline values: CDR1 MRHNA, CDR2 SNTAGT. CDR3 nucleotide sequence: TGTGCCAGCAGTCCCGGGACAGGGGATACCGGGGAGCTGTTTTTT. This gives the protein CASSPGTGDTGELFF.

This clone was counted only a few times. The V and J genes are TRBV12-3 or TRBV12-4 and TRBJ1-3; maybe TRBD1 (6 bases). The V end lost 8 bases, the J end lost 0 bases, and 8 bases lay between the germline ends. CDR3 length: 13 residues. The chain's CDR3 is CASARGSGNTIYF. The DNA for the CDR3 is TGTGCCAGCGCCAGGGGCTCTGGAAACACCATATATTTT.

The rearrangement uses TRBV5-4 and TRBJ2-7; TRBD2 is a possible D gene (5 bases). V was trimmed by 4 bases and J by 0 bases, leaving 11 bases between them. The CDR3 is made up of 14 amino acids. The germline V gene has CDR1 SGHNT and CDR2 YYREEE (reference sequence). The CDR3 nucleotides read TGTGCCAGCAGCCCCGGCGGGTTCTCCTACGAGCAGTACTTC. Residues: CASSPGGFSYEQYF.

The chain links TRBV19 to TRBJ1-5, with D tentatively TRBD1 (5 bases). The CDR3 consists of 14 residues. V lost 5 bases and J 11 bases, leaving 19 bases between the germline ends. Germline assignment: CDR1 LNHDA and CDR2 SQIVND (reference sequence). The CDR3 protein is CASSPGRGSGAQHF. The CDR3 DNA is TGTGCCAGTAGTCCCGGTCGGGGGTCGGGGGCCCAGCATTTT.

This sequence joins TRBV6-1 and TRBJ1-6; D not resolved. V gave up 3 bases and J gave up 6 bases, with 9 bases separating them. CDR3 length: 14 amino acids. Germline V gene sequence: CDR1 MNHNS, CDR2 SASEGT. The CDR3 sequence is CASSDGVGNSPLHF. The CDR3 DNA reads TGTGCCAGCAGTGACGGGGTTGGTAATTCACCCCTCCACTTT.

The chain has TRBV12-5 and TRBJ2-7; 9 nucleotides match TRBD1. The CDR3 extends over 15 amino acids. CDR1 and CDR2 (germline): LGHNT, FRNRAP. V was pared by 1 base and J by 5 bases, with 6 bases of the junction left unmatched. CDR3 nucleotides: TGTGCTAGTGGTTTGGGAGACAGGGGGTCGGACGAGCAGTACTTC. This sequence encodes CASGLGDRGSDEQYF.

The sample holds one count of this clone. The rearrangement joins TRBV7-2 to TRBJ2-1, with 11 bases aligning to TRBD2. The J segment lost 9 bases and the V segment lost 3 bases, leaving 13 bases of the junction unmatched. Germline CDR1 reads SGHTA; CDR2 reads FQGNSA. This CDR3 has 17 amino acids. The CDR3 loop reads CASSFSIAGGGIGEQFF. The CDR3 nucleotides are TGTGCCAGCAGCTTTTCGATAGCGGGAGGGGGAATAGGTGAGCAGTTCTTC.